This TCR beta chain emerged from a study of cytomegalovirus exposure and HLA in healthy donors. Donors were nominally healthy when sampled, though unrecorded immune exposures were likely. Comment on this clone: Its antigen is as yet unknown.

Primers: 60 Vbeta forward and 13 Jbeta reverse. Libraries were prepared by immunoSEQ multiplex PCR; TCRdb keeps only in-frame clonotypes and omits some of them. The sample lists under 200,000 clones; around nine tenths were seen once. Findings and caveats of the study: CMV serostatus was the only immune exposure information that was available.

Germline values: CDR1 LNHDA, CDR2 SQIVND (reference sequence). The V gene lost 6 bases and the J gene lost 4 bases, with 10 bases spanning the gap. CDR3 length equals 12 residues. This sequence originates from a woman aged 30 to 39 in good health and CMV-seronegative. V usage is TRBV19 and J usage is TRBJ2-7; D is perhaps TRBD1 (6 bases). Sequencing was performed on PBMCs. The CDR3 DNA follows: TGTGCCAGTAGCTCGGACAGATACGAGCAGTACTTC. Amino acid sequence: CASSSDRYEQYF.